This T cell receptor (beta chain) was recovered during a study of cytomegalovirus exposure and HLA in healthy donors. Vbeta (60) and Jbeta (13) primers were used in the PCR. Using immunoSEQ multiplex PCR, the repertoire was profiled, and TCRdb retains in-frame clones only, with some absent. The data hold about 120,000 clones, with 75% to 90% observed a single time. The germline gives CDR1 SGHVS, CDR2 FQNEAQ. V lost 5 bases, J lost 4 bases, and 9 bases stayed unmatched. CDR3 length equals 16 residues. This rearrangement joins TRBV7-8 to TRBJ2-3; the match to TRBD1 covers 10 bases. The receptor's source is a male donor in good health and CMV-seronegative. The sequencing sample was made of PBMCs. CDR3 sequence: CASSRGGQGRSDTQYF. CDR3 sequence (DNA): TGTGCCAGCAGCCGCGGGGGACAGGGGAGGTCAGATACGCAGTATTTT.